This T cell receptor beta chain comes out of a study of CD8 T cells in Susac syndrome. The CDR3 totals 14 residues. The V end was cut by 4 bases, the J end by 7 bases, with 14 bases between. Germline V lookup: CDR1 SGHTA, CDR2 FQGNSA. Study-wide points: The TCR sequencing and HLA analysis in the study involved a relatively small number of individuals, as the study acknowledged.

The RNA input was roughly 0.45 to 1 ug, and it was reverse transcribed with random hexamers. An immunoSEQ multiplex PCR amplified TCR beta CDR3 over 54 Vbeta and 13 Jbeta. TCRdb itself ran the immunoSEQ multiplex PCR reads through MiXCR, one entry per CDR3 protein. The repertoire includes roughly 150,000 distinct CDR3 sequences, approximately 94% of them detected once, and around 0.21% sits in the top ten. It was negative isolation that provided the CD8+ and CD4+ T cells, whereas TEMRA cells were enriched by FACS. Comments on this clonotype: The target antigen is unknown.

This TCR derives from a human donor with multiple sclerosis. The chain combines TRBV7-2 with TRBJ1-5; a possible D gene is TRBD1 (6 bases). Material for sequencing was CD8+ T cells from PBMCs. The CDR3 reads CASSWGAGGQPQHF. The DNA of the CDR3 is TGTGCCAGCAGCTGGGGGGCGGGAGGGCAGCCCCAGCATTTT.